This T cell receptor (beta chain) derives from a study of blood T cell repertoires in COVID-19. The CDR3 totals 17 residues. Germline V CDR1 and CDR2: SEHNR, FQNEAQ (reference sequence). Trimming took 5 bases from V and 2 from J; bases not matched to a gene: 11. Profiled with immunoSEQ multiplex PCR; TCRdb holds only in-frame clones, not every one. This sample has 250,000 to 350,000 clones, with approximately 89% found just once. The sample consisted of PBMCs or T cells enriched from blood (not recorded which). The sequence derives from a woman aged 25 to 39 who had recovered from COVID-19. The chain employs TRBV7-9 and TRBJ2-2, with TRBD1 identical over 7 bases. In DNA, the CDR3 is TGTGCCAGCAGCCCAAACCCCGGGACAGTCAACACCGGGGAGCTGTTTTTT. Its protein product is CASSPNPGTVNTGELFF.